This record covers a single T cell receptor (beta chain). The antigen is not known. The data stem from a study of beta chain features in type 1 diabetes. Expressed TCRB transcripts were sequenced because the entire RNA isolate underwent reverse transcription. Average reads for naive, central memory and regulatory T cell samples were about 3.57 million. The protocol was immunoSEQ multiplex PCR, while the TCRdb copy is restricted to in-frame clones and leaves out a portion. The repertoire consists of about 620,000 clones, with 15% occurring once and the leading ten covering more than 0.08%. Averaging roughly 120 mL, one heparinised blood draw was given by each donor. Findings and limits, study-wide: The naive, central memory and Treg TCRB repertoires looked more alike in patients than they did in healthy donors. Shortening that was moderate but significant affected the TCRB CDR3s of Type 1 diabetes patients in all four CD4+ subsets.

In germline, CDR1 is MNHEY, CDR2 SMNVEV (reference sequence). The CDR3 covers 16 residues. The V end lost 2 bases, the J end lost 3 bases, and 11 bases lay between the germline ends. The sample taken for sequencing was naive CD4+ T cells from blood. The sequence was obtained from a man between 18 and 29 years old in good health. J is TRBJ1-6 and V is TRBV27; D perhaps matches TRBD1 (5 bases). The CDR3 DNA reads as TGTGCCAGCAGTTTAGGTCAGGGCTTCTATAATTCACCCCTCCACTTT. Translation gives CASSLGQGFYNSPLHF.